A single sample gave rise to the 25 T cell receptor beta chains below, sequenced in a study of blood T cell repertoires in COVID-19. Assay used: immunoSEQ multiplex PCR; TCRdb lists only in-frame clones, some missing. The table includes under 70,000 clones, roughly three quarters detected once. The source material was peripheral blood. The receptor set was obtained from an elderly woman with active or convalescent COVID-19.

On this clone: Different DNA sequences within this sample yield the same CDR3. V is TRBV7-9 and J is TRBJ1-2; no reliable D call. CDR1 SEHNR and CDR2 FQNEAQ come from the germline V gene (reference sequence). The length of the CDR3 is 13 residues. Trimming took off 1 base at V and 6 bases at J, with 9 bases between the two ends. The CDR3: CASSLVSRDGYTF. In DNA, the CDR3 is TGTGCCAGCAGCTTAGTGTCCCGCGATGGCTACACCTTC.

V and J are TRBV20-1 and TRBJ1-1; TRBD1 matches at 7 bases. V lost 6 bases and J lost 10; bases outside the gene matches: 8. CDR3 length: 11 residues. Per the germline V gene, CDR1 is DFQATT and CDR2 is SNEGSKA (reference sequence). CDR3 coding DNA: TGCAGTGCCGACGGACAGGTTGGAGCTTTCTTT. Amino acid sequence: CSADGQVGAFF.

The CDR3 reads CSVPGQGAATNEKLFF. The CDR3 coding sequence is TGCAGCGTTCCGGGACAGGGGGCTGCAACTAATGAAAAACTGTTTTTT. The rearrangement uses TRBV29-1 and TRBJ1-4; 12 bases match TRBD1. Trimming cost V 5 bases and J 0 bases; bases outside gene matches: 4. Germline CDR1 reads SQVTM; CDR2 reads ANQGSEA. The CDR3 consists of 16 residues.

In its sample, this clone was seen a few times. CDR3 in amino acids: CASSLGDRKTEAFF. The DNA of the CDR3 is TGCGCCAGCAGCTTGGGGGACAGGAAAACTGAAGCTTTCTTT. This chain links TRBV5-1 with TRBJ1-1; 8 bases agree with TRBD1. Trimming cost V 0 bases and J 5 bases; bases outside gene matches: 3. The CDR3 loop spans 14 amino acids. From germline, CDR1 is SGHRS and CDR2 YFSETQ.

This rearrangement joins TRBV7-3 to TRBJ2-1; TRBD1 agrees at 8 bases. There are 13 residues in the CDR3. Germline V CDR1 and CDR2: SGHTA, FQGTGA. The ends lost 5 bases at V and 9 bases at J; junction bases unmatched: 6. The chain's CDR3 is CASSVQGAFEQFF. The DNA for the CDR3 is TGTGCCAGCAGCGTCCAGGGGGCCTTTGAGCAGTTCTTC.

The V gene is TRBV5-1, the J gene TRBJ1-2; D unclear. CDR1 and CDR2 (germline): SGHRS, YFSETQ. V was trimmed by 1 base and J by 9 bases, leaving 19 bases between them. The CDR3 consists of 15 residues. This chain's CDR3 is CASSLPDAYRERYTF. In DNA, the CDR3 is TGCGCCAGCAGCTTGCCCGACGCGTATCGGGAGCGCTACACCTTC.

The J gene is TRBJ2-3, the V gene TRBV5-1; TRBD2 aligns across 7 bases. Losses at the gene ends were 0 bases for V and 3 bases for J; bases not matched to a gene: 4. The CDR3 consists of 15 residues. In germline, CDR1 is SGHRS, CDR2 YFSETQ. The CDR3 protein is CASSLGSSGTDTQYF. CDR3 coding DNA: TGCGCCAGCAGCTTGGGGTCTAGCGGAACAGATACGCAGTATTTT.

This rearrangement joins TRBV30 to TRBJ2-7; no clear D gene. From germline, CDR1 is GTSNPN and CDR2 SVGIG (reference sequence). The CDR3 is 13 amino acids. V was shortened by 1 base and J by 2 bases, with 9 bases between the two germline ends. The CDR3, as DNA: TGTGCCTGGAGTGATGGCAGTACCTACGAGCAGTACTTC. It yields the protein CAWSDGSTYEQYF.

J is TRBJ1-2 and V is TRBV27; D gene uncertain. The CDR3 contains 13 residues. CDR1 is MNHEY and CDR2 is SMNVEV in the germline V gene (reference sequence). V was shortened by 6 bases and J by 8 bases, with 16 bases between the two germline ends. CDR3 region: CASSQRGPGGYTF. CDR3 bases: TGTGCCAGCAGCCAGAGAGGTCCCGGGGGCTACACCTTC.

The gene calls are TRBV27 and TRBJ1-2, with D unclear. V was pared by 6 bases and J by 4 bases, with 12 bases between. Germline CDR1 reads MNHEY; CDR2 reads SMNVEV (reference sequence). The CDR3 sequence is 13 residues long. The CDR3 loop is CASRSADVYGYTF. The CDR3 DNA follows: TGTGCCAGCAGATCGGCGGATGTCTATGGCTACACCTTC.

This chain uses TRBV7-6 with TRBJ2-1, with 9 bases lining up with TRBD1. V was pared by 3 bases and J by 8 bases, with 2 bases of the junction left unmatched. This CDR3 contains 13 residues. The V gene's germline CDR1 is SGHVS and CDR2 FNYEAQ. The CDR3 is CASSFDRGDEQFF. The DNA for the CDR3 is TGTGCCAGCAGCTTCGACAGGGGGGATGAGCAGTTCTTC.

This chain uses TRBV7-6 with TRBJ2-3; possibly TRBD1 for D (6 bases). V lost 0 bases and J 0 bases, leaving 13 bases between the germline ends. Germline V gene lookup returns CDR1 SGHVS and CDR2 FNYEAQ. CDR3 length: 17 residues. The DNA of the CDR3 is TGTGCCAGCAGCTTAGCGATTCTGACAGGTAGCACAGATACGCAGTATTTT. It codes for CASSLAILTGSTDTQYF.

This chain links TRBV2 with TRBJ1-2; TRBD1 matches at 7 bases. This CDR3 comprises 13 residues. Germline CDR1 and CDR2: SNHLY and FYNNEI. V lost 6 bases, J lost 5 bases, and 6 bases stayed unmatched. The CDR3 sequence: CASRRGLEYGYTF. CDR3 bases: TGTGCCAGCAGGAGGGGGCTGGAGTATGGCTACACCTTC. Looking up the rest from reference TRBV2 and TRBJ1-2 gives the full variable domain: EPEVTQTPSHQVTQMGQEVILRCVPISNHLYFYWYRQILGQKVEFLVSFYNNEISEKSEIFDDQFSVERPDGSNFTLKIRSTKLEDSAMYFCASRRGLEYGYTFGSGTRLTVV.

The CDR3 is CASSLSGGDYNEQFF. The CDR3 nucleotides read TGTGCCAGCAGTCTCAGCGGGGGGGACTACAATGAGCAGTTCTTC. The J gene is TRBJ2-1, the V gene TRBV4-2; 10 nucleotides agree with TRBD2. Germline V gene data show CDR1 as LGHNA and CDR2 as YNFKEQ. This CDR3 region has 15 residues. J was trimmed by 3 bases and V by 6 bases; bases with no gene match: 5.

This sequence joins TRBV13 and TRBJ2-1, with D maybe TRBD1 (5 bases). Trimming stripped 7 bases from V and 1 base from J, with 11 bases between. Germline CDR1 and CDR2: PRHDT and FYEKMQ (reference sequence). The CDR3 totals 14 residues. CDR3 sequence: CASTSQGSYNEQFF. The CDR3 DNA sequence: TGTGCCAGCACCTCTCAGGGTTCCTACAATGAGCAGTTCTTC.

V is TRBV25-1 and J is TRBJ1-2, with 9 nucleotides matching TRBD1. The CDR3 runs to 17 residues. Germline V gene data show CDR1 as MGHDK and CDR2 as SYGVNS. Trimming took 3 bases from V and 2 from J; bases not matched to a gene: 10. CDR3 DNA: TGTGCCAGCAGTGATCGGGACAGGGAGTGGGAAAACTATGGCTACACCTTC. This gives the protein CASSDRDREWENYGYTF.

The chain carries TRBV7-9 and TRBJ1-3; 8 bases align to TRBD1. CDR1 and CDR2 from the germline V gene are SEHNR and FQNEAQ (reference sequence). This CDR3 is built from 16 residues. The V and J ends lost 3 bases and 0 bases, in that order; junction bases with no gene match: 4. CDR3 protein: CASSFGQGTSGNTIYF. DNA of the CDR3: TGTGCCAGCAGCTTCGGACAGGGCACCTCTGGAAACACCATATATTTT. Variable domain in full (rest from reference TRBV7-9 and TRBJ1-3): DTGVSQNPRHKITKRGQNVTFRCDPISEHNRLYWYRQTLGQGPEFLTYFQNEAQLEKSRLLSDRFSAERPKGSFSTLEIQRTEQGDSAMYLCASSFGQGTSGNTIYFGEGSWLTVV.

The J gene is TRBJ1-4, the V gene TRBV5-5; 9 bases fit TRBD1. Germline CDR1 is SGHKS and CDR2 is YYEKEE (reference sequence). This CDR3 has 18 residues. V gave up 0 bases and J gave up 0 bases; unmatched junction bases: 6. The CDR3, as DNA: TGTGCCAGCAGCTTGGGGACAGGGGCGAGGGCAACTAATGAAAAACTGTTTTTT. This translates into CASSLGTGARATNEKLFF.

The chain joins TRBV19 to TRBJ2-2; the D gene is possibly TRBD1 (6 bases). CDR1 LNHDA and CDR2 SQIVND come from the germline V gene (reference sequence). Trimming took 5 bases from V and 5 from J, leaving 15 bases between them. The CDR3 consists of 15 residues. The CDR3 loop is CASSAQIRGTGELFF. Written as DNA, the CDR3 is TGTGCCAGTAGTGCCCAAATCAGGGGAACCGGGGAGCTGTTTTTT.

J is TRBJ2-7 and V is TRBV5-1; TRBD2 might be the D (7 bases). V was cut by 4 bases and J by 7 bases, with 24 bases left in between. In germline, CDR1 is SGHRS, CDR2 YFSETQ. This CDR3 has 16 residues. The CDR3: CASSPSPVGGLVEQYF. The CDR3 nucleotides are TGCGCCAGCAGCCCCTCCCCGGTGGGGGGGCTGGTAGAGCAGTACTTC.

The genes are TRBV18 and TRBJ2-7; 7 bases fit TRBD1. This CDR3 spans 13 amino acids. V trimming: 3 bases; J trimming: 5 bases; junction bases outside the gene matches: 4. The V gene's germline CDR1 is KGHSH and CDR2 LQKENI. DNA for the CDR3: TGTGCCAGCTCACCGGGACAGTACCACGAGCAGTACTTC. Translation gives CASSPGQYHEQYF.

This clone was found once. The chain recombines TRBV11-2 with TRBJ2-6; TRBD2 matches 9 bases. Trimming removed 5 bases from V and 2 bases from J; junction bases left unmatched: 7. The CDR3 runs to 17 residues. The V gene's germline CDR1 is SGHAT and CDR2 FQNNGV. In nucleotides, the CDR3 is TGTGCCAGCAGCCCCCCTAGCGGGGCGCCTGGGGCCAACGTCCTGACTTTC. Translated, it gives CASSPPSGAPGANVLTF. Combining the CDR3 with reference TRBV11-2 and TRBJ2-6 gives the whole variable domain EAGVAQSPRYKIIEKRQSVAFWCNPISGHATLYWYQQILGQGPKLLIQFQNNGVVDDSQLPKDRFSAERLKGVDSTLKIQPAKLEDSAVYLCASSPPSGAPGANVLTFGAGSRLTVL.

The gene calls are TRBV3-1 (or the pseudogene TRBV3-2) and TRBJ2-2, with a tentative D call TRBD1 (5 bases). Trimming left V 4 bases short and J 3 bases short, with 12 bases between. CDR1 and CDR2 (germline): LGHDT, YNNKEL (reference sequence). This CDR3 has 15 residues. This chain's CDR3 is CASSPGSGYTGELFF. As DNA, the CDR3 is TGTGCCAGCAGCCCGGGTTCAGGGTACACCGGGGAGCTGTTTTTT.

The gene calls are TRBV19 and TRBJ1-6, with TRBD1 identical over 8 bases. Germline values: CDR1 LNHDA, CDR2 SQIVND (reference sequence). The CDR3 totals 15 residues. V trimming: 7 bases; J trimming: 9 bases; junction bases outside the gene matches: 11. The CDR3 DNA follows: TGTGCCAGTAACCCGACAGGGGAAGGGAGTTCACCCCTCCACTTT. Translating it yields CASNPTGEGSSPLHF.

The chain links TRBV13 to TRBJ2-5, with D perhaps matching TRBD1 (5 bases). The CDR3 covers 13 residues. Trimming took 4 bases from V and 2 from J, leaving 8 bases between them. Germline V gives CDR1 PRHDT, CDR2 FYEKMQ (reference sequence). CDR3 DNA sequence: TGTGCCAGCAGCTCGGACATTCAAGAGACCCAGTACTTC. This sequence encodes CASSSDIQETQYF.